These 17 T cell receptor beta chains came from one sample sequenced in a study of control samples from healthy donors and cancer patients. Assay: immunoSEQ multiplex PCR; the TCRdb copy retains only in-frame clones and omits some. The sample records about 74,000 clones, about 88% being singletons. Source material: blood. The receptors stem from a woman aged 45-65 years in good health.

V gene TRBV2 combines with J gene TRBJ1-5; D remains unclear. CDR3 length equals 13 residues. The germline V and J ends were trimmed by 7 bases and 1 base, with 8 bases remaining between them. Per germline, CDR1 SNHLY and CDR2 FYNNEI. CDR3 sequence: CASKVWSNQPQHF. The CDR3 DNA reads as TGTGCCAGCAAAGTCTGGAGCAATCAGCCCCAGCATTTT. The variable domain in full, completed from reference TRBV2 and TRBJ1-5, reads EPEVTQTPSHQVTQMGQEVILRCVPISNHLYFYWYRQILGQKVEFLVSFYNNEISEKSEIFDDQFSVERPDGSNFTLKIRSTKLEDSAMYFCASKVWSNQPQHFGDGTRLSIL.

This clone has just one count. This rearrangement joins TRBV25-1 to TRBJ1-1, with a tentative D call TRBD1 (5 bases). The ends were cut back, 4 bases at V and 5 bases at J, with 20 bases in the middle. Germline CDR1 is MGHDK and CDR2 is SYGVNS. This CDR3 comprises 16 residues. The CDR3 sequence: CASSGGLGARGTEAFF. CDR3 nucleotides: TGTGCCAGCAGTGGGGGTCTCGGGGCTAGGGGTACTGAAGCTTTCTTT.

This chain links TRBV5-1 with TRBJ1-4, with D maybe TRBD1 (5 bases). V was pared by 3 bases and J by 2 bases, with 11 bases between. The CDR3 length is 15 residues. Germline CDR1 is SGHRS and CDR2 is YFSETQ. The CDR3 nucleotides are TGCGCCAGCAGCTGGACGCCAGGGACTAATGAAAAACTGTTTTTT. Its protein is CASSWTPGTNEKLFF. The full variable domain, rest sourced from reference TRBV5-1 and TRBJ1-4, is KAGVTQTPRYLIKTRGQQVTLSCSPISGHRSVSWYQQTPGQGLQFLFEYFSETQRNKGNFPGRFSGRQFSNSRSEMNVSTLELGDSALYLCASSWTPGTNEKLFFGSGTQLSVL.

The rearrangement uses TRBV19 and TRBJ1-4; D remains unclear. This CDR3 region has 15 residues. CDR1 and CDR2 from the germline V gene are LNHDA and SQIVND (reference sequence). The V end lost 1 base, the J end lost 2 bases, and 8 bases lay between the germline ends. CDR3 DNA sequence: TGTGCCAGTAGTATAGTCGGCGGTACTAATGAAAAACTGTTTTTT. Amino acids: CASSIVGGTNEKLFF.

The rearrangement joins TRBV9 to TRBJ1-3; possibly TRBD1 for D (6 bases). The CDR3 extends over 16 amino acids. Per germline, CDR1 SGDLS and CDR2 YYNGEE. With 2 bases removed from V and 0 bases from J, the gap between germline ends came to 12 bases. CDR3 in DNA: TGTGCCAGCAGCGTGGGGGCCCCCTCCTCTGGAAACACCATATATTTT. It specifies CASSVGAPSSGNTIYF.

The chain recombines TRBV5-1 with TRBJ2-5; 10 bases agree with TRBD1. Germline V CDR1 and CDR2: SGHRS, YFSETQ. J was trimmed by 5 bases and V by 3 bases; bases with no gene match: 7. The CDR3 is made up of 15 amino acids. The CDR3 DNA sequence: TGCGCCAGCAGCTCCGGGACAGGGGTAGGGGAGACCCAGTACTTC. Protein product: CASSSGTGVGETQYF.

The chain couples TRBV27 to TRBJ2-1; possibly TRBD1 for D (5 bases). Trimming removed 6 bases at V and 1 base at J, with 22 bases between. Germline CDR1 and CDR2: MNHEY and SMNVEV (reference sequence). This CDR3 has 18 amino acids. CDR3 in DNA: TGTGCCAGCAGAGGTGAACAGGTCGCAGGGTGGTCCTACAATGAGCAGTTCTTC. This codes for CASRGEQVAGWSYNEQFF.

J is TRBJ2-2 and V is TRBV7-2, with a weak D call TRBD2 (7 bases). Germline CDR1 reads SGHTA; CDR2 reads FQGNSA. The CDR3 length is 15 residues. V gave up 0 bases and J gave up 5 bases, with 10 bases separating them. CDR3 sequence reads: CASSLAGGRTGELFF. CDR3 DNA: TGTGCCAGCAGCTTAGCGGGGGGGCGGACCGGGGAGCTGTTTTTT.

CDR3 region: CASTQDRSYGYTF. The CDR3 bases are TGTGCCAGCACCCAGGACAGAAGCTATGGCTACACCTTC. This chain links TRBV2 with TRBJ1-2, with D possibly being TRBD1 (6 bases). Germline V CDR1 and CDR2: SNHLY, FYNNEI. Deletions cut 7 bases from V and 4 bases from J, with 13 bases between. The CDR3 contains 13 residues.

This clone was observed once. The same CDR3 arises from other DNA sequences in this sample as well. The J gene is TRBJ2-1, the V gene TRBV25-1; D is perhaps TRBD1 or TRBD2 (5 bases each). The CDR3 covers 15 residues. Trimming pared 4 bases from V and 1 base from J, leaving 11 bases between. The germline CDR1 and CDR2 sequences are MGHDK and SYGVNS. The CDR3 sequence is CASSVAGSSYNEQFF. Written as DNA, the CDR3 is TGTGCCAGCAGTGTGGCAGGGAGTTCCTACAATGAGCAGTTCTTC.

The CDR3 nucleotides read TGTGCCAGCAGTGAAGCGCAAGGGGAGATCATCTATGGCTACACCTTC. This translates into CASSEAQGEIIYGYTF. This rearrangement joins TRBV2 to TRBJ1-2; the D gene is possibly TRBD1 (5 bases). This CDR3 contains 16 residues. Germline V gene data show CDR1 as SNHLY and CDR2 as FYNNEI. Trimming removed 0 bases from V and 4 bases from J, with 15 bases in between.

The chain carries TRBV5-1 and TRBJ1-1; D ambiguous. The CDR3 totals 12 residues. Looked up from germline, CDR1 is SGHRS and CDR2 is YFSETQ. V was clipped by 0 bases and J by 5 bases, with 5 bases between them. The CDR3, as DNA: TGCGCCAGCAGCTTGGGTTCTACTGAAGCTTTCTTT. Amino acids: CASSLGSTEAFF.

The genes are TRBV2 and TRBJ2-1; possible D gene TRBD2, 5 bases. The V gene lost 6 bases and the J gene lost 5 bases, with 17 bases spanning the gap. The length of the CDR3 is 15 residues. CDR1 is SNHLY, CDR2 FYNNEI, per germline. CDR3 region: CASRRSLAAHNEQFF. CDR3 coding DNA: TGTGCCAGCAGACGAAGCCTAGCCGCACACAATGAGCAGTTCTTC.

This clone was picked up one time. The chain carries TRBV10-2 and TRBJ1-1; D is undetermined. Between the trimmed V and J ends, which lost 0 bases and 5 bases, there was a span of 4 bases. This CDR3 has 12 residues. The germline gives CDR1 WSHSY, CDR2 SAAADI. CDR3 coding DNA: TGCGCCAGCAGTGAGTCAAGAACTGAAGCTTTCTTT. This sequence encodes CASSESRTEAFF.

The CDR3 is CASSSPRGGTYEQYF. DNA for the CDR3: TGTGCCAGCAGTTCCCCCCGAGGGGGGACCTACGAGCAGTACTTC. This chain joins TRBV27 and TRBJ2-7; tentatively, D is TRBD1 or TRBD2 (6 bases each). V was clipped by 4 bases and J by 2 bases, with 15 bases between them. Germline values: CDR1 MNHEY, CDR2 SMNVEV (reference sequence). The CDR3 has 15 residues.

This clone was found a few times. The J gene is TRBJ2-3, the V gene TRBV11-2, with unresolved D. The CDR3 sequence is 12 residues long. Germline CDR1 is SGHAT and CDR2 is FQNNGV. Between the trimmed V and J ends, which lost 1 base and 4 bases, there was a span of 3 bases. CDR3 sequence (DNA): TGTGCCAGCAGCTTAGCTTCAGATACGCAGTATTTT. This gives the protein CASSLASDTQYF.

Here the CDR3 DNA reads TGTGCCAGCAACTCGGACACAAATCAGCCCCAGCATTTT. The encoded protein is CASNSDTNQPQHF. The chain combines TRBV2 with TRBJ1-5; a possible D gene is TRBD1 (5 bases). The V and J ends lost 7 bases and 4 bases respectively, with 11 bases between them. This CDR3 is built from 13 residues. Germline CDR1 and CDR2: SNHLY and FYNNEI.